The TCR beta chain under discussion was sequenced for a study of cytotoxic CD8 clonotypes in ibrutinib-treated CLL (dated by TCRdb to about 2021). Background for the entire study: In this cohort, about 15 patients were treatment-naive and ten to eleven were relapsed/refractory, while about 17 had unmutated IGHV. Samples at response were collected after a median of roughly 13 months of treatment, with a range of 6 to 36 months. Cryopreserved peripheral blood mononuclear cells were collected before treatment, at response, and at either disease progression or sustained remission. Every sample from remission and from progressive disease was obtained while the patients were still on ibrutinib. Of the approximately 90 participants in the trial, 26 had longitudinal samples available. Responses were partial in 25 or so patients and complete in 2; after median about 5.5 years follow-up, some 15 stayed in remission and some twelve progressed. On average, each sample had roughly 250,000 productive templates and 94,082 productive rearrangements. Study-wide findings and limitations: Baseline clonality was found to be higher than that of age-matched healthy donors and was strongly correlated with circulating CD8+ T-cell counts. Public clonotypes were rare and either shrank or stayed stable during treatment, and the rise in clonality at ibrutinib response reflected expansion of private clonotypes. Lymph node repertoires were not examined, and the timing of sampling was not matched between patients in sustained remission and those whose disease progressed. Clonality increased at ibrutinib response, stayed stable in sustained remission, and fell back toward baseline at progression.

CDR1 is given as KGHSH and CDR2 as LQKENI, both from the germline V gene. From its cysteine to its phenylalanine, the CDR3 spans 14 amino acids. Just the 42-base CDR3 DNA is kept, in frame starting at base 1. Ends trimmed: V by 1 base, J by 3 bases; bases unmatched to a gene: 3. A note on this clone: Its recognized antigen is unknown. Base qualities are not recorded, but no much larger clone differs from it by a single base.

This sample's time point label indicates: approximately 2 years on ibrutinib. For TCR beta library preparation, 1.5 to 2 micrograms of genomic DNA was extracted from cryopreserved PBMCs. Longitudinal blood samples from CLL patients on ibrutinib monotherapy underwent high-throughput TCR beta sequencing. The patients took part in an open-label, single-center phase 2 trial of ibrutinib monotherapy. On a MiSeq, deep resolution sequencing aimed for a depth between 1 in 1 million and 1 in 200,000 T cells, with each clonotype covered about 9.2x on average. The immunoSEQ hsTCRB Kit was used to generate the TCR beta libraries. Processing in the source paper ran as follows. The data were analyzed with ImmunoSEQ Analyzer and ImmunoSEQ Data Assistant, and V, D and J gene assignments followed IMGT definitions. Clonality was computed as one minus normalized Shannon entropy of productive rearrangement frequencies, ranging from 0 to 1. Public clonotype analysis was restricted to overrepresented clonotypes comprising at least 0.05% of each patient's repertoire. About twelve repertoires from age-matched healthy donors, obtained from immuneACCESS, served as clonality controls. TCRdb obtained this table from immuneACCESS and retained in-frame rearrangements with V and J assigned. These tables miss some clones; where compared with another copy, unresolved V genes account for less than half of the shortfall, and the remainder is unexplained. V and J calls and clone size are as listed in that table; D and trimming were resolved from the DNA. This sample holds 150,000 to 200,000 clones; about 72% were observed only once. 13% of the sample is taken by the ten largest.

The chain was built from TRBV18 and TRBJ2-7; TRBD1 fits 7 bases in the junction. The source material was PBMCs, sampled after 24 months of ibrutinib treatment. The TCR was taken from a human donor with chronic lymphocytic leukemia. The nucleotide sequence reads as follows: TGTGCCAGCTCACCACAGGGGGCTGTCTACGAGCAGTACTTC. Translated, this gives CASSPQGAVYEQYF.